Listed below are T cell receptor beta chains from one sample, sequenced in a study of early T cells in non-severe SARS-CoV-2 infection. TCRdb passed the 5' RACE reads through MiXCR, listing each CDR3 protein once. The sample has approximately 56,000 distinct CDR3 sequences, 11% seen once. Sequencing was done on a sample of whole blood. All receptors derive from an adult who was a healthcare worker with PCR-confirmed SARS-CoV-2 infection or an uninfected control (not recorded which). Each CDR3 is given with its conserved first and last residue. A D gene is named only where the DNA matches it firmly. Rows may omit the clone size; those that give it use once, few, many or a size class.

J gene | D gene | V gene | clone size | CDR3 protein | CDR3 DNA
TRBJ1-4 | NA | TRBV12-3/TRBV12-4 | few | CASSNSGKRSEKLFF | TGTGCCAGCAGTAACTCCGGGAAGCGGAGCGAAAAACTGTTTTTT
TRBJ2-7 | TRBD2 | TRBV6-2/TRBV6-3 | many | CASIQGLATPYEQYF | TGTGCCAGCATTCAGGGACTAGCGACCCCCTACGAGCAGTACTTC
TRBJ2-5 | NA | TRBV10-3 | many | CAISDRDQETQYF | TGTGCCATCAGTGATCGGGACCAAGAGACCCAGTACTTC
TRBJ1-1 | TRBD1 | TRBV7-2 | many | CASSSGTGRSLMNTEAFF | TGTGCCAGCAGCTCTGGGACAGGGAGGTCCCTAATGAACACTGAAGCTTTCTTT
TRBJ1-2 | NA | TRBV9 | many | CASSLETGGYTF | TGTGCCAGCAGCCTAGAGACAGGTGGCTACACCTTC
TRBJ1-1 | TRBD1 | TRBV6-1 | NA | CASRRQGMTNTEAFF | TGTGCCAGCAGGCGACAGGGAATGACGAACACTGAAGCTTTCTTT
TRBJ2-2 | NA | TRBV18 | few | CASSPSRDGANTGELFF | TGTGCCAGCTCACCTTCCCGGGACGGCGCAAACACCGGGGAGCTGTTTTTT
TRBJ2-1 | TRBD2 | TRBV5-1 | few | CASTPLAGGYNEQFF | TGCGCCAGCACCCCACTAGCGGGAGGGTACAATGAGCAGTTCTTC
TRBJ2-1 | TRBD2 | TRBV15 | NA | CATSREGSGGHLNEQFF | TGTGCCACCAGCAGAGAGGGCAGCGGGGGGCACCTCAATGAGCAGTTCTTC
TRBJ2-2 | TRBD1 | TRBV2 | NA | CASRYRGNTGELFF | TGTGCCAGCAGATACAGGGGAAACACCGGGGAGCTGTTTTTT
TRBJ1-5 | NA | TRBV7-2 | few | CASSLNGRYSNQPQHF | TGTGCCAGCAGCCTTAATGGCAGATATAGCAATCAGCCCCAGCATTTT
TRBJ2-1 | TRBD2 | TRBV5-8 | few | CASSLDVAGAYNEQFF | TGTGCCAGCAGCTTGGATGTCGCGGGAGCCTACAATGAGCAGTTCTTC
TRBJ1-2 | TRBD1 | TRBV30 | many | CAWSESGQAYGYTF | TGTGCCTGGAGTGAGTCGGGACAGGCCTATGGCTACACCTTC
TRBJ2-3 | TRBD2 | TRBV6-2/TRBV6-3 | many | CASSYSRTDRTSGYGDTQYF | TGTGCCAGCAGTTACTCGCGGACGGATCGGACTAGCGGTTATGGGGATACGCAGTATTTT
TRBJ2-2 | NA | TRBV29-1 | NA | CSVVERADPGELFF | TGCAGCGTTGTGGAAAGGGCAGACCCCGGGGAGCTGTTTTTT
TRBJ2-5 | TRBD2 | TRBV5-4 | many | CASSRAGGPRETQYF | TGTGCCAGCAGCCGCGCGGGGGGGCCTAGGGAGACCCAGTACTTC
TRBJ2-6 | NA | TRBV29-1 | NA | CSVEDIYSGANVLTF | TGCAGCGTTGAAGACATCTACTCTGGGGCCAACGTCCTGACTTTC
TRBJ1-1 | NA | TRBV21-1 | many | CAISNRGANTEAFF | TGTGCCATCTCAAACCGGGGCGCGAACACTGAAGCTTTCTTT
TRBJ2-3 | NA | TRBV29-1 | NA | CSVEDGIDTQYF | TGCAGCGTCGAGGACGGCATAGATACGCAGTATTTT
TRBJ1-2 | NA | TRBV4-1 | NA | CASSQGQSGGYTF | TGCGCCAGCAGCCAAGGACAGAGTGGTGGCTACACCTTC
TRBJ2-6 | NA | TRBV6-5 | few | CASRRVFSGANVLTF | TGTGCCAGCAGGCGGGTTTTCTCTGGGGCCAACGTCCTGACTTTC
TRBJ2-1 | NA | TRBV27 | NA | CASSFSGTPYNEQFF | TGTGCCAGCAGTTTTAGCGGAACTCCCTACAATGAGCAGTTCTTC
TRBJ1-6 | NA | TRBV2 | NA | CASSPLLLQGASGSPLHF | TGTGCCAGCAGTCCCTTACTGCTTCAGGGAGCCTCTGGATCACCCCTCCACTTT
TRBJ2-7 | NA | TRBV10-3 | many | CAISEAVSEQYF | TGTGCCATCAGTGAGGCCGTCAGCGAGCAGTACTTC
TRBJ1-1 | NA | TRBV27 | many | CASSPRTVRDLEAFF | TGTGCCAGCAGTCCCCGGACAGTTAGGGATCTTGAAGCTTTCTTT
TRBJ2-2 | NA | TRBV5-5 | many | CASSFNTGELFF | TGTGCCAGCAGCTTTAACACCGGGGAGCTGTTTTTT
TRBJ2-1 | TRBD1 | TRBV6-1 | NA | CASSPGTGSYNEQFF | TGTGCCAGCAGTCCCGGGACAGGTTCCTACAATGAGCAGTTCTTC
TRBJ1-3 | NA | TRBV12-3/TRBV12-4 | NA | CARISIIGNTIYF | TGTGCCAGGATATCCATCATTGGAAACACCATATATTTT
TRBJ1-4 | NA | TRBV7-6 | many | CASSRVGDATNEKLFF | TGTGCCAGCAGTCGGGTCGGTGATGCAACTAATGAAAAACTGTTTTTT
TRBJ2-5 | NA | TRBV27 | few | CASSRSRAGRGAETQYF | TGTGCCAGCAGTCGGTCCAGGGCGGGGCGCGGGGCAGAGACCCAGTACTTC
TRBJ2-3 | NA | TRBV20-1 | NA | CSARDQTGRGPTDTQYF | TGCAGTGCTAGAGATCAGACCGGGCGTGGACCCACAGATACGCAGTATTTT
TRBJ2-3 | TRBD2 | TRBV20-1 | many | CSARDEISGRDSTDTQYF | TGCAGTGCTAGAGATGAGATTAGCGGGAGGGATAGCACAGATACGCAGTATTTT
TRBJ2-5 | TRBD2 | TRBV11-1 | NA | CASSPPTSGMETQYF | TGTGCCAGCAGCCCCCCGACTAGCGGGATGGAGACCCAGTACTTC
TRBJ1-6 | NA | TRBV7-2 | many | CASSLLWSSYNSPLHF | TGTGCCAGCAGCTTACTGTGGAGCTCCTATAATTCACCCCTCCACTTT
TRBJ2-1 | NA | TRBV28 | NA | CASSFSPLKQFF | TGTGCCAGCAGTTTTTCCCCCCTCAAGCAGTTCTTC
TRBJ2-2 | TRBD2 | TRBV4-2 | NA | CASSPAGGRTGELFF | TGTGCCAGCAGCCCGGCGGGAGGGCGAACCGGGGAGCTGTTTTTT
TRBJ2-1 | TRBD2 | TRBV9 | many | CARPLAGVSYNEQFF | TGTGCCAGGCCCCTGGCGGGAGTGTCCTACAATGAGCAGTTCTTC
TRBJ2-7 | TRBD2 | TRBV3-1 | few | CASTGTSGTYEQYF | TGTGCCTCCACCGGGACTAGCGGTACCTACGAGCAGTACTTC
TRBJ1-1 | NA | TRBV27 | many | CASSSVTNTEAFF | TGTGCCAGCAGCTCCGTGACTAACACTGAAGCTTTCTTT
TRBJ1-2 | TRBD1 | TRBV5-1 | NA | CASAHLGQPYGYTF | TGCGCCAGCGCCCATCTGGGACAGCCCTATGGCTACACCTTC
TRBJ2-3 | TRBD1 | TRBV2 | many | CASRITGDGDTQYF | TGTGCCAGCAGGATTACAGGGGACGGAGATACGCAGTATTTT
TRBJ2-7 | TRBD2 | TRBV7-2 | medium-sized | CASSGGTSGIWYF | TGTGCCAGCAGCGGAGGGACTAGCGGGATCTGGTACTTC
TRBJ1-6 | NA | TRBV4-3 | many | CASSLGEFGSYNSPLHF | TGCGCCAGCAGCCTCGGGGAGTTCGGCTCCTATAATTCACCCCTCCACTTT
TRBJ2-5 | TRBD2 | TRBV12-3/TRBV12-4 | NA | CASTPLTSGGQETQYF | TGTGCCAGCACCCCCCTGACTAGCGGGGGCCAAGAGACCCAGTACTTC
TRBJ2-3 | NA | TRBV9 | many | CASSVGGVRTDTQYF | TGTGCCAGCAGCGTAGGAGGGGTTAGAACAGATACGCAGTATTTT
TRBJ2-3 | NA | TRBV6-2/TRBV6-3 | few | CASSYSLFFTDTQYF | TGTGCCAGCAGTTACAGTCTTTTCTTCACAGATACGCAGTATTTT
TRBJ2-3 | NA | TRBV6-2/TRBV6-3 | many | CASSYRISGQKDTQYF | TGTGCCAGCAGTTACAGGATAAGCGGGCAGAAAGATACGCAGTATTTT
TRBJ1-5 | NA | TRBV7-8 | few | CASSFKGGRNQPQHF | TGTGCCAGCAGCTTTAAGGGGGGCCGCAATCAGCCCCAGCATTTT
TRBJ2-7 | NA | TRBV6-5 | few | CASRRIQGSEQYF | TGTGCCAGCAGGCGTATACAGGGCTCCGAGCAGTACTTC
TRBJ2-3 | TRBD2 | TRBV2 | few | CASSELAVSITDTQYF | TGTGCCAGCAGTGAACTAGCGGTCAGTATCACAGATACGCAGTATTTT
TRBJ1-1 | NA | TRBV2 | NA | CASSTRRTATEAFF | TGTGCCAGCAGTACTAGGCGGACAGCCACTGAAGCTTTCTTT
TRBJ2-1 | TRBD2 | TRBV5-5 | many | CASSHGLAGDNEQFF | TGTGCCAGCAGCCACGGACTAGCGGGGGACAATGAGCAGTTCTTC
TRBJ2-3 | TRBD2 | TRBV20-1 | many | CSAVNSGGPGVAQYF | TGCAGTGCCGTCAATAGCGGGGGCCCGGGTGTCGCGCAGTATTTT
TRBJ2-1 | NA | TRBV4-2 | NA | CASSQAYNEQFF | TGTGCCAGCAGCCAAGCATACAATGAGCAGTTCTTC
TRBJ1-3 | NA | TRBV29-1 | few | CSVWTDSGNTIYF | TGCAGCGTGTGGACGGACTCTGGAAACACCATATATTTT
TRBJ1-5 | TRBD1 | TRBV12-3/TRBV12-4 | many | CASSSDRVPQPQHF | TGTGCCAGCAGTTCGGACAGGGTGCCGCAGCCCCAGCATTTT
TRBJ2-3 | TRBD2 | TRBV7-9 | NA | CASSRLAGGSDTQYF | TGTGCCAGCAGCAGGCTAGCGGGAGGGTCAGATACGCAGTATTTT
TRBJ1-1 | NA | TRBV4-1 | many | CASSQDEQLMNTEAFF | TGCGCCAGCAGCCAAGATGAACAGCTTATGAACACTGAAGCTTTCTTT